This T cell receptor (beta chain) was retrieved from a study of CD8 T cells in Susac syndrome. Study conclusions and caveats: The authors acknowledged that their TCR sequencing and HLA analysis involved a relatively small number of individuals.

The RNA input was 0.5 to 1 ug, and it was reverse transcribed with random hexamers. In TCRdb, the immunoSEQ multiplex PCR reads were re-called with MiXCR into one record per CDR3 protein. This sample yields around 190,000 distinct CDR3 sequences, of which roughly 92% are seen a single time; about 0.1% belongs to the top ten. To note about this clonotype: Antigen unknown.

The control participants were healthy donors, and these controls were matched with respect to both age and sex. It was negative isolation that provided the CD8+ and CD4+ T cells, whereas TEMRA cells were enriched by FACS. Germline CDR1 is SGHTA and CDR2 is FQGNSA. The CDR3 runs to 14 residues. Trimming at V came to 5 bases and at J to 4 bases, leaving 7 bases not matched to a gene. The sequencing input was CD4+ T cells from PBMCs. This sequence was found in a human donor in good health. The chain combines TRBV7-2 with TRBJ2-5, with TRBD1 matching 7 bases. This chain's CDR3 is CASSQPRGLETQYF. The CDR3 bases are TGTGCCAGCAGCCAGCCTAGGGGGCTAGAGACCCAGTACTTC.